Listed below are T cell receptor beta chains from one sample, sequenced in a study of OX40 agonist ivuxolimab in advanced cancers. Some clones are missing from TCRdb's copy, which holds only in-frame ones; the method was immunoSEQ multiplex PCR. The table lists fewer than 80,000 clones, around four fifths of them singletons. This material consisted of CD4+ or CD8+ T cells sorted from blood, taken in a trial of the OX40 agonist ivuxolimab. The source is an adult with an advanced solid tumor such as melanoma, head and neck, liver or kidney cancer. Each CDR3 is given with its conserved first and last residue. The order of the fields is V gene, CDR3 protein.

v_gene: TRBV5-1; CDR3aa: CASSAGLAINTGELFF
v_gene: TRBV7-2; CDR3aa: CASSQGTAHETQYF
v_gene: TRBV6-6; CDR3aa: CASSSGRNTIYF
v_gene: TRBV27; CDR3aa: CASATLTSSYEQYF
v_gene: TRBV4-3; CDR3aa: CASSQELAGVISGANVLTF
v_gene: TRBV6-1; CDR3aa: CASSEVRGSGNQPQHF
v_gene: TRBV4-1; CDR3aa: CASSQDITGGYTF
v_gene: TRBV29-1; CDR3aa: CSVESGPNQPQHF
v_gene: TRBV11-3; CDR3aa: CASSLGTGMNYNEQFF
v_gene: TRBV4-1; CDR3aa: CASSQESPKSVTGELFF
v_gene: TRBV6-1; CDR3aa: CASSEGGSTDTQYF
v_gene: TRBV10-3; CDR3aa: CAISEGQGTDTQYF
v_gene: TRBV11-2; CDR3aa: CASSPRLGPNSPLHF
v_gene: TRBV19; CDR3aa: CASSIAYPNNEQFF
v_gene: TRBV6-5; CDR3aa: CASSYSHRGNEQFF
v_gene: TRBV9; CDR3aa: CASSGDRGIAQYF
v_gene: TRBV18; CDR3aa: CASSPGFDNEQFF
v_gene: TRBV10-3; CDR3aa: CAISRGRAEAFF
v_gene: TRBV5-1; CDR3aa: CASSLGTGGNQPQHF
v_gene: TRBV28; CDR3aa: CASSTTGTGDYGYTF
v_gene: TRBV4-2; CDR3aa: CASSQDVGGGQETQYF
v_gene: TRBV6-5; CDR3aa: CASSRRGGGSDTQYF
v_gene: TRBV27; CDR3aa: CASSFARGVNQPQHF
v_gene: TRBV7-2; CDR3aa: CASSFQPGVDPLEQYF
v_gene: TRBV7-9; CDR3aa: CASSSGRNSYGYTF
v_gene: TRBV28; CDR3aa: CASTRGGGWETQYF
v_gene: TRBV30; CDR3aa: CAWSSEGTEAFF
v_gene: TRBV28; CDR3aa: CASNRGAVYNEQFF
v_gene: TRBV25-1; CDR3aa: CASGNVETQYF
v_gene: TRBV27; CDR3aa: CASSSGGGSASKNIQYF
v_gene: TRBV28; CDR3aa: CASTLGVGGEQVYGYTF
v_gene: TRBV4-2; CDR3aa: CASSQDWTGSPLHF
v_gene: TRBV19; CDR3aa: CASGGLNQPQHF
v_gene: TRBV4-1; CDR3aa: CARDSEQGSDEKLFF
v_gene: TRBV28; CDR3aa: CASRNRGLFFF
v_gene: TRBV10-2; CDR3aa: CASSDQLQGHYNEQFF
v_gene: TRBV13; CDR3aa: CASSLAGGEDNEQFF
v_gene: TRBV2; CDR3aa: CASGSDRSNQPQHF
v_gene: TRBV6-4; CDR3aa: CASSEEGGGLNTQYF
v_gene: TRBV6-6; CDR3aa: CASSPWDSSTDTQYF
v_gene: TRBV29-1; CDR3aa: CSVEGAAYEQYF
v_gene: TRBV29-1; CDR3aa: CSVEDGQEINEQYF
v_gene: TRBV9; CDR3aa: CASSDRAPGESPLHF
v_gene: TRBV10-3; CDR3aa: CAISARGDEQYF
v_gene: TRBV9; CDR3aa: CASSAKPLGTVYNEQFF
v_gene: TRBV7-2; CDR3aa: CASSLVAGVGDEQFF
v_gene: TRBV5-1; CDR3aa: CASSLTGIRETQYF